This T cell receptor beta chain was captured in a study of blood T cell repertoires in COVID-19. In the authors' workflow: Scientists estimated how many nucleated cells there were by amplifying reference gene primers. Clones were sequenced by immunoSEQ multiplex PCR, and TCRdb holds only the in-frame ones, with some missing. V and J calls and clone size are those listed in that table; D and trimming were worked out from the DNA. The sample consists of 200,000 to 250,000 clones, 82% of them appearing once. Followed longitudinally, the Seattle patients had been enrolled during active infection. V dropped 5 bases and J dropped 6 bases, with 9 bases sitting between them. The CDR3 runs 12 residues. CDR1 is SGHTA and CDR2 is FQGNSA in the germline V gene.

The J gene is TRBJ2-3, the V gene TRBV7-2; no clear D. The sequence was obtained from a woman older than 75 with COVID-19, enrolled during active disease. The sequenced material came from peripheral blood. Here the CDR3 reads CASSNPGDTQYF. The CDR3 nucleotides read TGTGCCAGCAGCAACCCCGGGGATACGCAGTATTTT.